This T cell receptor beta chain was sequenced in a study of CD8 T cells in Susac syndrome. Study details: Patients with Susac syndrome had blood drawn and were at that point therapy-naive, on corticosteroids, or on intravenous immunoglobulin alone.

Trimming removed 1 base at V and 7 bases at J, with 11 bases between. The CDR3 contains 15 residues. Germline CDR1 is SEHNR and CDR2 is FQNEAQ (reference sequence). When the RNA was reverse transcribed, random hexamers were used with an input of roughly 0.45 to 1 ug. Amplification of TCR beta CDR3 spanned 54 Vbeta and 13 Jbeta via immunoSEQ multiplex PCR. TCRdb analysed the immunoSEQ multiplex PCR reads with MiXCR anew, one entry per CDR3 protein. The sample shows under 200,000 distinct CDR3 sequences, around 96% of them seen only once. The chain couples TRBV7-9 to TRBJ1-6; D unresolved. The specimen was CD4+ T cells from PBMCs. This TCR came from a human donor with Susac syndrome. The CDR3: CASSLGPGGNSPLHF. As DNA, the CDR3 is TGTGCCAGCAGCTTAGGTCCGGGAGGGAATTCACCCCTCCACTTT.